The 16 T cell receptor beta chains listed next were all sequenced from one sample in a study of cytomegalovirus exposure and HLA in healthy donors. The PCR had 60 Vbeta and 13 Jbeta primers. Method: immunoSEQ multiplex PCR; TCRdb's copy keeps in-frame clones and lacks some. The table includes nearly 200,000 clones, 70% to 85% detected once. Sample: PBMCs. The receptors derive from a boy aged 2-9 years in good health and CMV-seronegative.

The genes are TRBV18 and TRBJ1-1; 9 nucleotides agree with TRBD1. From germline, CDR1 is KGHSH and CDR2 LQKENI. The CDR3 loop spans 14 amino acids. V dropped 0 bases and J dropped 4; count of bases not matched to a gene: 0. The CDR3 loop is CASSPPTGGTEAFF. CDR3 nucleotides: TGTGCCAGCTCACCACCGACAGGGGGCACTGAAGCTTTCTTT.

The V gene is TRBV10-3, the J gene TRBJ1-1; TRBD1 matches at 7 bases. The trim removed 0 bases at V and 0 bases at J, leaving 7 bases unmatched. Germline-derived CDR1 and CDR2 are ENHRY and SYGVKD. CDR3 size: 17 residues. The CDR3 is CAISESRQGVMNTEAFF. The CDR3 region has the DNA TGTGCCATCAGTGAGTCGAGGCAGGGGGTTATGAACACTGAAGCTTTCTTT.

The chain recombines TRBV11-3 with TRBJ2-5; weak D call: TRBD1 (6 bases). Trimming cost V 1 base and J 2 bases, with 14 bases left between them. This CDR3 contains 16 residues. CDR1 and CDR2 (germline): SGHNT, YENEEA. The DNA for the CDR3 is TGTGCCAGCAGCTTAGGAGGGGGTCAGGGGCAAGAGACCCAGTACTTC. Translating gives CASSLGGGQGQETQYF.

The chain is built from TRBV27 and TRBJ1-2; no definite D call. Trimming left V 4 bases short and J 8 bases short, with 14 bases between. The CDR3 extends over 13 amino acids. Germline V lookup: CDR1 MNHEY, CDR2 SMNVEV (reference sequence). CDR3 in amino acids: CASSSRVGLGYTF. The DNA of the CDR3 is TGTGCCAGCAGTTCTCGGGTCGGGTTAGGCTACACCTTC.

V is TRBV9 and J is TRBJ2-5; the D gene is possibly TRBD2 (5 bases). V gave up 5 bases and J gave up 4 bases, with 15 bases separating them. Germline V gene sequence: CDR1 SGDLS, CDR2 YYNGEE. The CDR3 is 14 amino acids. The CDR3 reads CASSEGRVGETQYF. The CDR3 nucleotides read TGTGCCAGCAGTGAGGGCCGGGTGGGAGAGACCCAGTACTTC. The full variable domain, with the rest looked up from reference TRBV9 and TRBJ2-5, is DSGVTQTPKHLITATGQRVTLRCSPRSGDLSVYWYQQSLDQGLQFLIQYYNGEERAKGNILERFSAQQFPDLHSELNLSSLELGDSALYFCASSEGRVGETQYFGPGTRLLVL.

J is TRBJ2-2 and V is TRBV5-8, with D possibly matching TRBD2 (7 bases). The CDR3 spans 17 residues. Trimming left V 7 bases short and J 0 bases short, with 19 bases between. Germline-derived CDR1 and CDR2 are SGHTS and YDEGEE. The CDR3 protein is CASWSSGGGPNTGELFF. CDR3 nucleotides: TGTGCCAGCTGGAGCAGTGGGGGGGGGCCGAACACCGGGGAGCTGTTTTTT.

CDR3 loop: CASSVEGTTTGELFF. In DNA form, the CDR3 reads TGTGCCAGCAGCGTAGAGGGGACAACGACCGGGGAGCTGTTTTTT. The chain uses TRBV9 and TRBJ2-2, with D perhaps TRBD1 (6 bases). The CDR3 runs 15 residues. Germline-derived CDR1 and CDR2 are SGDLS and YYNGEE. Trimming stripped 0 bases from V and 5 bases from J, with 11 bases between.

The rearrangement uses TRBV13 and TRBJ2-3, with 14 nucleotides matching TRBD2. V lost 4 bases to trimming and J lost 2 bases; unmatched junction nucleotides: 8. The CDR3 contains 18 residues. Germline V gives CDR1 PRHDT, CDR2 FYEKMQ (reference sequence). The CDR3 region has the DNA TGTGCCAGCAGCTCAAGGACTAGCGGGGGGCTATACACAGATACGCAGTATTTT. Protein sequence: CASSSRTSGGLYTDTQYF.

V gene TRBV7-2 combines with J gene TRBJ2-2; possibly TRBD2 for D (7 bases). This CDR3 comprises 15 residues. CDR1 is SGHTA and CDR2 is FQGNSA in the germline V gene. V was shortened by 2 bases and J by 5 bases, with 12 bases between the two germline ends. CDR3 nucleotides: TGTGCCAGCAGCTTAAACGGGGGGCCTACCGGGGAGCTGTTTTTT. Translation: CASSLNGGPTGELFF.

This clone showed up just a few times. The chain combines TRBV4-3 with TRBJ1-1; possible D gene TRBD1, 5 bases. CDR3 size: 16 residues. V was shortened by 6 bases and J by 0 bases, with 17 bases between the two germline ends. Per the germline V gene, CDR1 is LGHNA and CDR2 is YSLEER. This chain's CDR3 is CASRNVAGKMNTEAFF. The CDR3 DNA reads TGCGCCAGCAGAAACGTGGCAGGGAAGATGAACACTGAAGCTTTCTTT.

The V and J genes are TRBV9 and TRBJ2-1; the match to TRBD1 covers 11 bases. This CDR3 has 15 residues. CDR1 SGDLS and CDR2 YYNGEE come from the germline V gene. With 4 bases clipped from V and 6 bases from J, the junction kept 6 bases outside the gene matches. CDR3 sequence (DNA): TGTGCCAGCAGCCCAGGGGGGACAGGGGGCAATGAGCAGTTCTTC. Residues: CASSPGGTGGNEQFF. Full variable domain (missing parts from reference TRBV9 and TRBJ2-1): DSGVTQTPKHLITATGQRVTLRCSPRSGDLSVYWYQQSLDQGLQFLIQYYNGEERAKGNILERFSAQQFPDLHSELNLSSLELGDSALYFCASSPGGTGGNEQFFGPGTRLTVL.

This clone was seen just once. Other DNA sequences in this specimen translate into the identical CDR3. The chain is built from TRBV7-6 and TRBJ2-1; 7 positions agree with TRBD1. The germline CDR1 and CDR2 sequences are SGHVS and FNYEAQ. This CDR3 region has 15 residues. After removal of 2 bases from V and 5 bases from J, the junction contained 6 bases not matched to a gene. The CDR3: CASSLRTGDNNEQFF. The CDR3 DNA is TGTGCCAGCAGCTTAAGGACAGGAGATAACAATGAGCAGTTCTTC.

This rearrangement joins TRBV9 to TRBJ2-3, with D possibly matching TRBD2 (5 bases). CDR3 size: 15 residues. From germline, CDR1 is SGDLS and CDR2 YYNGEE. Trimming removed 3 bases from V and 3 bases from J, with 14 bases in between. The CDR3 spells CASSERASLTDTQYF. DNA for the CDR3: TGTGCCAGCAGCGAGAGGGCTAGCCTGACAGATACGCAGTATTTT.

V gene TRBV7-2 combines with J gene TRBJ2-1; 10 bases match TRBD2. Trimming removed 2 bases from V and 8 bases from J; junction bases left unmatched: 3. The CDR3 covers 14 residues. Germline CDR1 is SGHTA and CDR2 is FQGNSA. Here the CDR3 DNA reads TGTGCCAGCAGCTTAAGCGGGGGGGAGTATGAGCAGTTCTTC. Protein sequence: CASSLSGGEYEQFF.

The genes are TRBV6-5 and TRBJ1-2, with D possibly TRBD1 on 6 matching bases. Trimming pared 0 bases from V and 8 bases from J, leaving 10 bases between. The CDR3 runs to 13 residues. Germline V gives CDR1 MNHEY, CDR2 SVGAGI. The CDR3 loop reads CASSYSAGEGYTF. The CDR3 DNA sequence: TGTGCCAGCAGTTACTCGGCAGGGGAAGGCTACACCTTC.

This chain links TRBV2 with TRBJ2-4; D might be TRBD2 (5 bases). V lost 0 bases, J lost 0 bases, and 9 bases lay in between. Looked up from germline, CDR1 is SNHLY and CDR2 is FYNNEI. CDR3 length equals 16 residues. The CDR3 region is CASSEAWRLAKNIQYF. CDR3 nucleotides: TGTGCCAGCAGTGAAGCATGGAGGCTAGCCAAAAACATTCAGTACTTC.